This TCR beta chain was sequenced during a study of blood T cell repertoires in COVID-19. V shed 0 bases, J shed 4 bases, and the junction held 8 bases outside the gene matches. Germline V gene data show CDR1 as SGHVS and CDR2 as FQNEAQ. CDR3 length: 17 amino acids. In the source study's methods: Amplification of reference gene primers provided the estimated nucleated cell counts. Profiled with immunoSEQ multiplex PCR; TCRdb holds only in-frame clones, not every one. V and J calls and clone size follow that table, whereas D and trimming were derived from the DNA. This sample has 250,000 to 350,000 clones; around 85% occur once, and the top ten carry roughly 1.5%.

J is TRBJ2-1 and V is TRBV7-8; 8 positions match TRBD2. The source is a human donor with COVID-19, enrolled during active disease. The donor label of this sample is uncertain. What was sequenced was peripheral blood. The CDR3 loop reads CASSLAVSGTPYNEQFF. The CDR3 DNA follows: TGTGCCAGCAGCTTAGCTGTTAGCGGGACCCCATACAATGAGCAGTTCTTC. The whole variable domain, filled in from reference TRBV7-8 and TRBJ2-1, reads GAGVSQSPRYKVAKRGQDVALRCDPISGHVSLFWYQQALGQGPEFLTYFQNEAQLDKSGLPSDRFFAERPEGSVSTLKIQRTQQEDSAVYLCASSLAVSGTPYNEQFFGPGTRLTVL.